This T cell receptor beta chain was observed in a study of human T cells and chemical hapten exposure. On the study more broadly: Patients had diphenylcyclopropenone applied to the scalp weekly throughout the approximately 23-week study. Study-wide results and limits: Sensitization with DPC brought no change to TCRs above 1 in 1000 in frequency.

This clonotype was counted many times. Its matching antigen is unknown. The CDR3 runs 15 residues. The germline V gene has CDR1 MNHNY and CDR2 SVGAGI (reference sequence). Trimming shortened V by 2 bases and J by 2 bases, and 11 bases separated the two germline ends. Original methodology: Sample TCR counts, which ranged from roughly 23,224 to 750,000, had a median of roughly 99,000. TCRdb recomputed calls from the RACE reads with MiXCR, one row per CDR3 protein. The V and J calls reflect TCRdb's pipeline rather than the authors' work. The table records over 300,000 distinct CDR3 sequences, 5% to 6.5% of them present only once. Time point reported: pre-sensitization, week 0. The treatment here: therapeutic diphenylcyclopropenone sensitization with weekly scalp DPC.

This material consisted of whole blood, taken in connection with sensitization to the hapten diphenylcyclopropenone (DPC). J is TRBJ2-3 and V is TRBV6-6; D is unclear. The origin of this receptor is a woman between 50 and 59 years old with alopecia areata. Some clones in this sample may be carry-over from other donors' samples. The CDR3 bases are TGTGCCAGCAGTTACACAGATGGTTTCACAGATACGCAGTATTTT. Amino acids: CASSYTDGFTDTQYF.